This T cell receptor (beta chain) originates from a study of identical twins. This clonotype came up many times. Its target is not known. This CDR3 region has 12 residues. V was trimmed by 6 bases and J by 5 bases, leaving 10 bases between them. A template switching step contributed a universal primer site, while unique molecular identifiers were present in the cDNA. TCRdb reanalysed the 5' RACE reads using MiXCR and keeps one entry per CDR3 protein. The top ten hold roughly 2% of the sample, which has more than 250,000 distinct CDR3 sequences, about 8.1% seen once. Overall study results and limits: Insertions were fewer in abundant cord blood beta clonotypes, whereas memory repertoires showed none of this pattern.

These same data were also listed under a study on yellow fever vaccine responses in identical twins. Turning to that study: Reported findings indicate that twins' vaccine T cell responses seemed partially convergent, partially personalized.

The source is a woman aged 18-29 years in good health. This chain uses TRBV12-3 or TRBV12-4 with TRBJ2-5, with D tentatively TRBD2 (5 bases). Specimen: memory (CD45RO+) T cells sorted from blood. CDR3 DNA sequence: TGTGCCAGCAGCGGACTGGGGGAGACCCAGTACTTC. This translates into CASSGLGETQYF.